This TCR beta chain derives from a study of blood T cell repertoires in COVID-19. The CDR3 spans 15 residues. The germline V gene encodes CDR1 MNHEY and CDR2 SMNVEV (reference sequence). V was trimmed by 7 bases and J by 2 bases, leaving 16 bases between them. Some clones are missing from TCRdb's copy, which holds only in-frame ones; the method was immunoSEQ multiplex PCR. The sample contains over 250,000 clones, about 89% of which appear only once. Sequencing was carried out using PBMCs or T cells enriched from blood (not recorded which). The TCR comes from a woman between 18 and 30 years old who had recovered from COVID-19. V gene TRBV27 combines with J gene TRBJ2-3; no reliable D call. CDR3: CASKPRVPTTDTQYF. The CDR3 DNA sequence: TGTGCCAGCAAACCTCGGGTGCCGACCACAGATACGCAGTATTTT.